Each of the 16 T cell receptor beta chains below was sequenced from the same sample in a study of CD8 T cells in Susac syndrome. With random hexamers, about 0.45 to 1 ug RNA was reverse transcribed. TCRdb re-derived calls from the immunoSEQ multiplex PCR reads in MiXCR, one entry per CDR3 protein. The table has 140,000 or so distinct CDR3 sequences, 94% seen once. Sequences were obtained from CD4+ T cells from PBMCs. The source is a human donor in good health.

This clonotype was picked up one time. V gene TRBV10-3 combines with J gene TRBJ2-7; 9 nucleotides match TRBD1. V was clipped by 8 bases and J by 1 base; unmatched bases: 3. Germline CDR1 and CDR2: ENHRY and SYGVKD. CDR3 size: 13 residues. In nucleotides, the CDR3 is TGTGCCATCCGGACAGGGGTTTCCTACGAGCAGTACTTC. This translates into CAIRTGVSYEQYF.

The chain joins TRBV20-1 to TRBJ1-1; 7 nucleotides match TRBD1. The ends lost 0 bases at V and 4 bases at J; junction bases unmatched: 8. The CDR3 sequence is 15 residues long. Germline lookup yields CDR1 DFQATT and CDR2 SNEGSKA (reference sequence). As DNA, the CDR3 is TGCAGTGCTAGAGACGGAGGGGGCGCGGCCACTGAAGCTTTCTTT. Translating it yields CSARDGGGAATEAFF.

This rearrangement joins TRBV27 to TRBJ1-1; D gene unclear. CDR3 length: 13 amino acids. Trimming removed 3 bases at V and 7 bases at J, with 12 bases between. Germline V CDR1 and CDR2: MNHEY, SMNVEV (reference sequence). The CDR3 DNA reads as TGTGCCAGCAGTTTCTCTTGGAAAAGTGAAGCTTTCTTT. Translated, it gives CASSFSWKSEAFF.

In DNA, the CDR3 is TGTGCCAGTCTCGGGACTAGCGGTGGTTACGAGCAGTACTTC. Protein product: CASLGTSGGYEQYF. The chain has TRBV19 and TRBJ2-7, with TRBD2 matching over 11 bases. The junction had 7 bases not matched to a gene; V was cut back by 8 bases and J by 4 bases. CDR3 size: 14 residues. The V gene's germline CDR1 is LNHDA and CDR2 SQIVND (reference sequence).

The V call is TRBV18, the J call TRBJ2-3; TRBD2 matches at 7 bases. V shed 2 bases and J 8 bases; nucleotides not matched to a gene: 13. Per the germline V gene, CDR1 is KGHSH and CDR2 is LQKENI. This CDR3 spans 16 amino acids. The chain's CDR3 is CASSPRPAGEVVTQYF. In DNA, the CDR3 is TGTGCCAGCTCACCAAGGCCCGCGGGAGAAGTCGTTACGCAGTATTTT. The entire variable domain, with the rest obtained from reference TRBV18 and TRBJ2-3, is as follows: NAGVMQNPRHLVRRRGQEARLRCSPMKGHSHVYWYRQLPEEGLKFMVYLQKENIIDESGMPKERFSAEFPKEGPSILRIQQVVRGDSAAYFCASSPRPAGEVVTQYFGPGTRLTVL.

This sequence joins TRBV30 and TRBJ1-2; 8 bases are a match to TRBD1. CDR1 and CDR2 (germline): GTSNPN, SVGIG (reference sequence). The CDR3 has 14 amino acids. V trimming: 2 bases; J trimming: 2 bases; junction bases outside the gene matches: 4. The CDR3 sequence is CAWSRTGSNYGYTF. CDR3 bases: TGTGCCTGGAGTAGGACAGGGAGCAACTATGGCTACACCTTC.

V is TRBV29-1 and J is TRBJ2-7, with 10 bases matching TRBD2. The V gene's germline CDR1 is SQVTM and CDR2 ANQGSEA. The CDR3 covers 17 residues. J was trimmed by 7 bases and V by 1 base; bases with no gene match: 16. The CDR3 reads CSVEGPPGLARMGEQYF. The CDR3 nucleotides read TGCAGCGTTGAAGGCCCGCCGGGACTAGCGAGAATGGGGGAGCAGTACTTC.

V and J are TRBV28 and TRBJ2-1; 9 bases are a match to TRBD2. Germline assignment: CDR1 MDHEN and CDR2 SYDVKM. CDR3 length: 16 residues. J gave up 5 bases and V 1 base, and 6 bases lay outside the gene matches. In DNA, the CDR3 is TGTGCCAGCAGTTTATCAAGACTAGCGGTTAACAATGAGCAGTTCTTC. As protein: CASSLSRLAVNNEQFF.

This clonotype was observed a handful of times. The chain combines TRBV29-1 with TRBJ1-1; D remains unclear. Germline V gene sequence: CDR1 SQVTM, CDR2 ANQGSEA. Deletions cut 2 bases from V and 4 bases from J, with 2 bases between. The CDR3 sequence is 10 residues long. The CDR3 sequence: CSVERTEAFF. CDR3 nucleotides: TGCAGCGTTGAACGCACTGAAGCTTTCTTT.

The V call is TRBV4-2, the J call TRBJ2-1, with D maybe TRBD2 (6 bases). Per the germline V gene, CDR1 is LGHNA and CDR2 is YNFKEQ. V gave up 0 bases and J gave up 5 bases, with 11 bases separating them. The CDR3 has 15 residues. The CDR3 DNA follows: TGTGCCAGCAGCCAAGAGGGCGGACTAAACAATGAGCAGTTCTTC. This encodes CASSQEGGLNNEQFF.

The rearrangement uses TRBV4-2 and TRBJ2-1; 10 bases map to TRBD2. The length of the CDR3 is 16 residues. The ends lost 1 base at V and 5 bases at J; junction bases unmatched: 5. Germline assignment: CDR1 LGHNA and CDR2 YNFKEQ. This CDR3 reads CASSQGSGGMNNEQFF. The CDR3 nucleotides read TGTGCCAGCAGCCAAGGTAGCGGGGGGATGAACAATGAGCAGTTCTTC.

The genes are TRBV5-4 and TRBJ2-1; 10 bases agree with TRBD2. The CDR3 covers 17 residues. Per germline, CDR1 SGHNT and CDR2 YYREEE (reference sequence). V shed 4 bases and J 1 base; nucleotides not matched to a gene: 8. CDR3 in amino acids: CASSTGVSGRSYNEQFF. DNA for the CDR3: TGTGCCAGCAGCACCGGGGTTAGCGGGAGGTCCTACAATGAGCAGTTCTTC.

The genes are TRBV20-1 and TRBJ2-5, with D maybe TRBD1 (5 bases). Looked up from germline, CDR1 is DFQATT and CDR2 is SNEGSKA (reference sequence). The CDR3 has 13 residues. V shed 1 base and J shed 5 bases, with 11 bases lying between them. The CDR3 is CSARVPGMETQYF. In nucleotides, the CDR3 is TGCAGTGCTAGAGTCCCAGGGATGGAGACCCAGTACTTC.

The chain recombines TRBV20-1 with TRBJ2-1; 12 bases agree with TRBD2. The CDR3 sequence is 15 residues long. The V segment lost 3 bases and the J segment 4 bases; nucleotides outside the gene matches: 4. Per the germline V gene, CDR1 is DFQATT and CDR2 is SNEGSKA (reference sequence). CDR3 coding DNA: TGCAGTGCTAGTGGGCTAGCGGGAGGGTACAATGAGCAGTTCTTC. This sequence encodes CSASGLAGGYNEQFF.

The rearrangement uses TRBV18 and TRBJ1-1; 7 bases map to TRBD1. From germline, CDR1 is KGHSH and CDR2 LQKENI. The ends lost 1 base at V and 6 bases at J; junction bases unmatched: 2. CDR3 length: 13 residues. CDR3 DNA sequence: TGTGCCAGCTCACCACAGGGGGCTTCTGAAGCTTTCTTT. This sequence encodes CASSPQGASEAFF.

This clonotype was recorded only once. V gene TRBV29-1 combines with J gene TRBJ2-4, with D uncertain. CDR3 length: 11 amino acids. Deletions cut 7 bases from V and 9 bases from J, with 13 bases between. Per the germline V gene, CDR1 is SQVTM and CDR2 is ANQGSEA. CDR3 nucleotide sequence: TGCAGCGCAAGAGAAGCCTCCATTCAGTACTTC. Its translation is CSAREASIQYF.